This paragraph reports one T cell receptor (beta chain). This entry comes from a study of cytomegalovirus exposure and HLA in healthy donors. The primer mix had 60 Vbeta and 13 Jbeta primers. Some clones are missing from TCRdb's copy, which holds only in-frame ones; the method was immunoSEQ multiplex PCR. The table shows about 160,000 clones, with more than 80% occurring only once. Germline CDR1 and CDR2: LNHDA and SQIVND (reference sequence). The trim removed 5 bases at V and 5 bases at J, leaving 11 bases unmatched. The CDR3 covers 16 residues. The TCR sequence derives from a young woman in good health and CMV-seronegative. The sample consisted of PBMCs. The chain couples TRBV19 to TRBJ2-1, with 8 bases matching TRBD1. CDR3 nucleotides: TGTGCCAGTAGTTTGGGGACAGGTTATAAGAACAATGAGCAGTTCTTC. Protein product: CASSLGTGYKNNEQFF.